This T cell receptor beta chain was sequenced in a study of blood T cell repertoires in COVID-19. As for the study in general: Italy, Spain and the United States were the sources of the convalescent and acute COVID-19 samples.

Method: immunoSEQ multiplex PCR; TCRdb's copy keeps in-frame clones and lacks some. The repertoire consists of around 86,000 clones, with over 65% occurring once and the leading ten covering approximately 10%. Sequencing was performed on peripheral blood. The receptor was isolated from a human donor in a cohort sampled during active COVID-19.

The CDR3 bases are TGTGCCAGCAGCTTGGAGGCTAGCGGGGGCTACACAGATACGCAGTATTTT. Translation: CASSLEASGGYTDTQYF. The V and J genes are TRBV5-4 and TRBJ2-3; 10 bases map to TRBD2. This CDR3 has 17 residues. Germline CDR1 SGHNT, CDR2 YYREEE (reference sequence). The V gene end was trimmed by 0 bases and the J gene end by 2 bases; junction bases not matched to a gene: 6.